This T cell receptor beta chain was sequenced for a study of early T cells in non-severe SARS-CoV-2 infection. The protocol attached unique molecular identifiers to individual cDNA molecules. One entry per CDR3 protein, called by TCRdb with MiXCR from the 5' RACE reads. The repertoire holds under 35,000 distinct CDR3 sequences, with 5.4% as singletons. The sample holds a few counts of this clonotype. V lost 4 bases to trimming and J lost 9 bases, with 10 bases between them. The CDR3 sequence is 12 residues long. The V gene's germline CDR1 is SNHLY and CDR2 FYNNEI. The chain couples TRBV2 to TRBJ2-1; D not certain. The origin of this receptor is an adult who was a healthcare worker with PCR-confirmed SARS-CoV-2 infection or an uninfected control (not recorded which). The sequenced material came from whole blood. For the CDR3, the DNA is TGTGCCAGCAGTGTTTCGGGCCGTGAGCAGTTCTTC. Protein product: CASSVSGREQFF.